The sequence of this T cell receptor (beta chain) was determined in a study of control samples from healthy donors and cancer patients. Sequencing was performed with immunoSEQ multiplex PCR; in TCRdb, only in-frame clones are kept and a portion is missing. The sample lists fewer than 200,000 clones; around nine tenths were seen once. The source is a young man in good health. The sequencing input was blood.

The chain's CDR3 is CASSLGGAWANVLTF. The DNA for the CDR3 is TGCGCCAGCAGCTTGGGAGGGGCGTGGGCCAACGTCCTGACTTTC. The chain is built from TRBV5-1 and TRBJ2-6, with D perhaps being TRBD1 or TRBD2 (5 bases each). Germline V lookup: CDR1 SGHRS, CDR2 YFSETQ. Trimming shortened V by 0 bases and J by 5 bases, and 9 bases separated the two germline ends. There are 15 residues in the CDR3.